Presented here are 20 T cell receptor beta chains from one specimen sequenced in a study of blood T cell repertoires in COVID-19. Method: immunoSEQ multiplex PCR; TCRdb's copy keeps in-frame clones and lacks some. Of around 400,000 clones listed, approximately 89% are singletons. Input material: peripheral blood. The receptors originated from a woman in her sixties with COVID-19, enrolled during active disease.

This sequence joins TRBV9 and TRBJ1-2; 10 positions agree with TRBD1. CDR3 size: 14 residues. Trimming removed 4 bases from V and 4 bases from J; junction bases left unmatched: 4. Germline V CDR1 and CDR2: SGDLS, YYNGEE. The CDR3 loop is CASSSGQGVYGYTF. In nucleotides, the CDR3 is TGTGCCAGCAGCTCCGGACAGGGGGTCTATGGCTACACCTTC. The full variable domain, its missing parts supplied by reference TRBV9 and TRBJ1-2, is DSGVTQTPKHLITATGQRVTLRCSPRSGDLSVYWYQQSLDQGLQFLIQYYNGEERAKGNILERFSAQQFPDLHSELNLSSLELGDSALYFCASSSGQGVYGYTFGSGTRLTVV.

In its sample, this clone was seen a few times. The chain has TRBV11-3 and TRBJ1-1; a weak D match, TRBD1 (6 bases). CDR1 and CDR2 from the germline V gene are SGHNT and YENEEA. The CDR3 totals 14 residues. The V end lost 5 bases, the J end lost 8 bases, and 18 bases lay between the germline ends. The CDR3 loop reads CASSLQGRDDEAFF. DNA of the CDR3: TGTGCCAGCAGCCTACAGGGCCGAGATGACGAAGCTTTCTTT.

The chain employs TRBV5-5 and TRBJ2-7, with TRBD1 identical over 10 bases. The V gene's germline CDR1 is SGHKS and CDR2 YYEKEE (reference sequence). V shed 2 bases, J shed 4 bases, and the junction held 6 bases outside the gene matches. CDR3 length equals 15 residues. CDR3 coding DNA: TGTGCCAGCAGCTTAATAGGGACAGGGGTTTACGAGCAGTACTTC. Translation gives CASSLIGTGVYEQYF.

The V and J genes are TRBV11-3 and TRBJ1-2, with D hard to call. Germline CDR1 SGHNT, CDR2 YENEEA. The CDR3 length is 16 residues. V dropped 1 base and J dropped 2 bases, with 14 bases sitting between them. CDR3: CASSLGPGSRNYGYTF. The CDR3 nucleotides are TGTGCCAGCAGCTTAGGGCCAGGCAGCCGAAACTATGGCTACACCTTC.

The CDR3 protein is CASSGRTGGNGELFF. The CDR3 DNA reads TGTGCCAGCAGTGGTCGGACTGGCGGTAACGGGGAGCTGTTTTTT. This chain joins TRBV2 and TRBJ2-2, with D perhaps TRBD2 (5 bases). Trimming removed 4 bases at V and 7 bases at J, with 16 bases between. The CDR3 contains 15 residues. Germline V lookup: CDR1 SNHLY, CDR2 FYNNEI.

The rearrangement links TRBV12-5 to TRBJ1-3; the D is unclear. Trimming cost V 0 bases and J 0 bases, with 3 bases left between them. Germline assignment: CDR1 LGHNT and CDR2 FRNRAP. There are 14 residues in the CDR3. CDR3 in amino acids: CASGLVYSGNTIYF. The CDR3 DNA reads as TGTGCTAGTGGTTTGGTGTACTCTGGAAACACCATATATTTT.

The genes are TRBV7-6 and TRBJ2-2; 9 bases map to TRBD1. This CDR3 contains 16 residues. The germline CDR1 and CDR2 sequences are SGHVS and FNYEAQ. J lost 7 bases, V lost 0 bases, and 6 bases had no gene match. CDR3: CASSLAGTGWSGELFF. The CDR3 DNA follows: TGTGCCAGCAGCTTAGCCGGGACAGGGTGGAGCGGGGAGCTGTTTTTT.

The chain has TRBV5-6 and TRBJ2-7; the D gene is possibly TRBD2 (5 bases). The germline V gene has CDR1 SGHDT and CDR2 YYEEEE. V shed 1 base and J shed 10 bases, with 12 bases lying between them. The CDR3 sequence is 12 residues long. The CDR3 spells CASSLIVGEQYF. CDR3 DNA: TGTGCCAGCAGCTTGATAGTCGGGGAACAGTACTTC.

This clone was found once. J is TRBJ2-3 and V is TRBV4-1, with TRBD2 as a possible D gene (6 bases). Trimming left V 0 bases short and J 2 bases short, with 9 bases between. The germline V gene encodes CDR1 MGHRA and CDR2 YSYEKL. The CDR3 is 15 amino acids. CDR3: CASSQDWGVTDTQYF. CDR3 nucleotide sequence: TGCGCCAGCAGCCAAGACTGGGGGGTCACAGATACGCAGTATTTT.

The chain carries TRBV28 and TRBJ2-7; 9 bases line up with TRBD2. The J segment lost 0 bases and the V segment lost 1 base, leaving 19 bases of the junction unmatched. CDR1 is MDHEN and CDR2 is SYDVKM in the germline V gene. This CDR3 is built from 21 residues. DNA of the CDR3: TGTGCCAGCAGTTTATCCCAACCTACCCTGAGCGGGGGGCCGTACTCCTACGAGCAGTACTTC. It encodes CASSLSQPTLSGGPYSYEQYF.

The chain couples TRBV12-3 or TRBV12-4 to TRBJ1-6; D might be TRBD1 (5 bases). V shed 7 bases and J shed 7 bases, with 11 bases lying between them. The CDR3 extends over 13 amino acids. CDR3 nucleotides: TGTGCCAGCAACCCCTCAGGGAATTCACCCCTCCACTTT. Encoded protein: CASNPSGNSPLHF.

The chain combines TRBV28 with TRBJ1-5; D ambiguous. Germline V gene data show CDR1 as MDHEN and CDR2 as SYDVKM. The ends were cut back, 3 bases at V and 4 bases at J, with 10 bases in the middle. The CDR3 consists of 14 residues. The CDR3 protein is CASSFSQINQPQHF. Here the CDR3 DNA reads TGTGCCAGCAGTTTTTCCCAGATTAATCAGCCCCAGCATTTT.

The genes are TRBV5-1 and TRBJ2-7; 11 bases map to TRBD2. Trimming removed 4 bases from V and 1 base from J; junction bases left unmatched: 4. The CDR3 is 15 residues long. The germline V gene has CDR1 SGHRS and CDR2 YFSETQ. CDR3 loop: CASSTSSGGSYEQYF. The CDR3 DNA is TGCGCCAGCAGCACTTCTAGCGGGGGGTCCTACGAGCAGTACTTC.

V is TRBV7-9 and J is TRBJ1-5; D may be TRBD1 (5 bases). The CDR3 extends over 17 amino acids. Trimming pared 5 bases from V and 1 base from J, leaving 18 bases between. CDR1 and CDR2 (germline): SEHNR, FQNEAQ (reference sequence). In nucleotides, the CDR3 is TGTGCCAGCAGCGGAGCGGGGGGGACCCTCAGCAATCAGCCCCAGCATTTT. The encoded protein is CASSGAGGTLSNQPQHF. Using reference TRBV7-9 and TRBJ1-5 for the parts outside the CDR3, the full variable domain is DTGVSQNPRHKITKRGQNVTFRCDPISEHNRLYWYRQTLGQGPEFLTYFQNEAQLEKSRLLSDRFSAERPKGSFSTLEIQRTEQGDSAMYLCASSGAGGTLSNQPQHFGDGTRLSIL.

This rearrangement joins TRBV11-2 to TRBJ2-4, with D unclear. The CDR3 extends over 15 amino acids. The germline CDR1 and CDR2 sequences are SGHAT and FQNNGV. V gave up 5 bases and J gave up 1 base, with 12 bases separating them. The CDR3 DNA is TGTGCCAGCAGCCGGATCGAGACTGCCAAAAACATTCAGTACTTC. This codes for CASSRIETAKNIQYF.

This clone was recorded once. The chain employs TRBV9 and TRBJ2-7; 8 bases are a match to TRBD2. V was clipped by 0 bases and J by 2 bases; unmatched bases: 7. CDR1 and CDR2 from the germline V gene are SGDLS and YYNGEE. This CDR3 spans 16 amino acids. The CDR3 protein is CASSVGASGPPYEQYF. The CDR3 nucleotides are TGTGCCAGCAGCGTAGGGGCTAGCGGGCCACCCTACGAGCAGTACTTC.

V is TRBV28 and J is TRBJ1-2; a possible D gene is TRBD1 (5 bases). V shed 11 bases and J shed 3 bases, with 16 bases lying between them. Germline-derived CDR1 and CDR2 are MDHEN and SYDVKM. This CDR3 has 13 residues. This CDR3 is CASMQGWYYGYTF. The CDR3 bases are TGTGCCTCTATGCAGGGATGGTACTATGGCTACACCTTC.

The count of this clone is one. The chain couples TRBV28 to TRBJ1-1; D perhaps matches TRBD1 (5 bases). The CDR3 contains 12 residues. Germline CDR1 MDHEN, CDR2 SYDVKM. V lost 7 bases, J lost 5 bases, and 11 bases lay in between. Written as DNA, the CDR3 is TGTGCCAGCACAGGGTCTGGGACTGAAGCTTTCTTT. It translates to CASTGSGTEAFF.

The chain is built from TRBV28 and TRBJ1-2, with TRBD1 identical over 8 bases. With 3 bases clipped from V and 13 bases from J, the junction kept 13 bases outside the gene matches. In germline, CDR1 is MDHEN, CDR2 SYDVKM. This CDR3 is 14 amino acids long. CDR3 amino acids: CASSFLEDREFPTF. Written as DNA, the CDR3 is TGTGCCAGCAGTTTTCTAGAGGACAGGGAATTCCCCACCTTC.

This clone was observed once. The V gene is TRBV28, the J gene TRBJ2-1; 13 bases align to TRBD2. Germline V gene lookup returns CDR1 MDHEN and CDR2 SYDVKM. The CDR3 is made up of 16 amino acids. The V and J ends lost 5 bases and 2 bases, in that order; junction bases with no gene match: 3. The CDR3 sequence is CASSPTSGGAYNEQFF. For the CDR3, the DNA is TGTGCCAGCAGTCCTACTAGCGGGGGGGCCTACAATGAGCAGTTCTTC.